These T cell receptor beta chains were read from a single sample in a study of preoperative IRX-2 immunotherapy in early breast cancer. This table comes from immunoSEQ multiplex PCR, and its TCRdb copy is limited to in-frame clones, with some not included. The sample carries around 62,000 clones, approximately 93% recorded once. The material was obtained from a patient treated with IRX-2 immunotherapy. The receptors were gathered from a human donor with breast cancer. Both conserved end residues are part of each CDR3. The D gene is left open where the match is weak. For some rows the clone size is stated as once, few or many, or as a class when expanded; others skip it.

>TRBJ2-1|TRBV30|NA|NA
CAWSQGGEQFF
TGTGCCTGGAGTCAGGGGGGTGAGCAGTTCTTC
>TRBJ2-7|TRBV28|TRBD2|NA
CASSLYSGGTYEQYF
TGTGCCAGCAGTTTATATAGCGGGGGGACCTACGAGCAGTACTTC
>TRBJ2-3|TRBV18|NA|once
CASSRDGGAVDTQYF
TGTGCCAGCTCACGCGATGGGGGGGCCGTAGATACGCAGTATTTT
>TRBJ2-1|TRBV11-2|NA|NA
CASSLDSFSYNEQFF
TGTGCCAGCAGCTTAGACAGTTTCTCCTACAATGAGCAGTTCTTC
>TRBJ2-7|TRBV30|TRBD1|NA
CAWSVPGQESSYEQYF
TGTGCCTGGAGTGTACCGGGACAGGAGTCTTCCTACGAGCAGTACTTC
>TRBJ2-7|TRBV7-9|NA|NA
CASSLVGSDEQYF
TGTGCCAGCAGCTTAGTCGGTAGCGACGAGCAGTACTTC
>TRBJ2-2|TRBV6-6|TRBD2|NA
CASRGSSTGELFF
TGTGCCTCCCGCGGGAGTAGCACCGGGGAGCTGTTTTTT
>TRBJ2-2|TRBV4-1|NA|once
CASSTGLWTGELFF
TGCGCCAGCAGCACAGGGCTGTGGACCGGGGAGCTGTTTTTT
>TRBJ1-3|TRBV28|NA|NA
CASSSGGAAGNTIYF
TGTGCCAGCAGCAGCGGGGGCGCAGCAGGAAACACCATATATTTT
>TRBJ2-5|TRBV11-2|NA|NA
CASSFGETQYF
TGTGCCAGCAGCTTCGGAGAGACCCAGTACTTC
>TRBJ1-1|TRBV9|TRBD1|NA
CASSVGTGMGNTEAFF
TGTGCCAGCAGCGTAGGGACAGGGATGGGGAACACTGAAGCTTTCTTT
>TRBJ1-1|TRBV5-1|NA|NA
CASSPRGVDTEAFF
TGCGCCAGCAGCCCGAGGGGGGTGGACACTGAAGCTTTCTTT
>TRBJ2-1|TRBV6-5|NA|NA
CASSYLREPYNEQFF
TGTGCCAGCAGTTACCTGCGGGAACCCTACAATGAGCAGTTCTTC
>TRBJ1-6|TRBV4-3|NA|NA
CASSQELGVDSPLHF
TGCGCCAGCAGCCAAGAATTGGGGGTTGATTCACCCCTCCACTTT
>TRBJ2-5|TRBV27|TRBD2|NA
CASSFLTSGYQETQYF
TGTGCCAGCAGTTTCCTGACTAGCGGGTACCAAGAGACCCAGTACTTC
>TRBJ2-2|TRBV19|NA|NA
CASSIRSAGANTGELFF
TGTGCCAGTAGTATAAGGTCGGCAGGGGCCAACACCGGGGAGCTGTTTTTT
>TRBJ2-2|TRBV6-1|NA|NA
CASSEPGNTGELFF
TGTGCCAGCAGTGAACCCGGGAACACCGGGGAGCTGTTTTTT
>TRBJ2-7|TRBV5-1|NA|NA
CASSLKGFPYEQYF
TGCGCCAGCAGCTTGAAGGGTTTTCCCTACGAGCAGTACTTC
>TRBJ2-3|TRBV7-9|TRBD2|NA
CASSLVTSGRSTDTQYF
TGTGCCAGCAGCTTAGTTACTAGCGGGAGGAGCACAGATACGCAGTATTTT
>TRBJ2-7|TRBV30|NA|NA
CAWSQDSEQYF
TGTGCCTGGAGTCAAGATTCCGAGCAGTACTTC
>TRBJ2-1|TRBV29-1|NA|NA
CSVAKGPSQYNEQFF
TGCAGCGTTGCAAAGGGGCCAAGCCAATACAATGAGCAGTTCTTC
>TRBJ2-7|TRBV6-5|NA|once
CASTETPSYEQYF
TGTGCCAGCACGGAGACACCCTCCTACGAGCAGTACTTC
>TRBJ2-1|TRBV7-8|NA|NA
CASSQGLSSSYNEQFF
TGTGCCAGCAGCCAGGGTTTATCGAGCTCCTACAATGAGCAGTTCTTC
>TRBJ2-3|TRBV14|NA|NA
CASSPGGTQYF
TGTGCCAGCAGCCCCGGGGGTACGCAGTATTTT
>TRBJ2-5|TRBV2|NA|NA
CASSQGQNWVVSLTQYF
TGTGCCAGCAGTCAAGGACAGAATTGGGTGGTGTCGCTGACCCAGTACTTC
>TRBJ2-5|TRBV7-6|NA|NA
CASSFRSYQETQYF
TGTGCCAGCAGCTTTAGGTCGTACCAAGAGACCCAGTACTTC
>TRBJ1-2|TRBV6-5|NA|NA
CASRGSDYGYTF
TGTGCCAGCAGGGGCTCCGACTATGGCTACACCTTC
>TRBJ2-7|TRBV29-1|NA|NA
CSGGGGGADEQYF
TGCAGCGGTGGGGGGGGCGGAGCAGACGAGCAGTACTTC
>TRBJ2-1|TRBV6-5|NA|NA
CASSYRGSLAHEQFF
TGTGCCAGCAGTTACCGTGGGTCACTAGCTCATGAGCAGTTCTTC
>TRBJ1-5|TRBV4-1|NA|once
CASSPRVYSNQPQHF
TGCGCCAGCAGCCCTAGGGTTTATAGCAATCAGCCCCAGCATTTT
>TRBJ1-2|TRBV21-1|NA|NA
CASSKDEGIKNYGYTF
TGTGCCAGCAGCAAAGATGAAGGAATAAAGAACTATGGCTACACCTTC
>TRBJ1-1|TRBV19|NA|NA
CASSIVRASPMNTEAFF
TGTGCCAGTAGTATTGTGAGAGCTAGCCCCATGAACACTGAAGCTTTCTTT
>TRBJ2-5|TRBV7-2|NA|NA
CASSLAGGAQGTQYF
TGTGCCAGCAGCTTAGCGGGGGGGGCGCAGGGGACCCAGTACTTC
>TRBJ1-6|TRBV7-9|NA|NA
CASSLSVGPLHF
TGTGCCAGCAGCTTAAGCGTCGGGCCCCTCCACTTT
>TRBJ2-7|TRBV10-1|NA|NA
CASERQLSIAYEQYF
TGCGCCAGCGAGAGACAGCTCTCAATCGCCTACGAGCAGTACTTC
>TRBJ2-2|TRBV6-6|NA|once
CASSPTRVNTGELFF
TGTGCCAGCAGCCCTACGAGAGTGAACACCGGGGAGCTGTTTTTT
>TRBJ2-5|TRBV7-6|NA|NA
CASSPPWGEREETQYF
TGTGCCAGCAGCCCACCGTGGGGGGAAAGGGAAGAGACCCAGTACTTC
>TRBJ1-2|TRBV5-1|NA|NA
CASSLVRGYGYTF
TGCGCCAGCAGCTTGGTACGGGGCTATGGCTACACCTTC
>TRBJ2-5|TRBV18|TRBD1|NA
CASSPPTTRGTETQYF
TGTGCCAGCTCACCACCGACGACCAGGGGGACGGAGACCCAGTACTTC
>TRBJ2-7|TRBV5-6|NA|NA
CASSLSGGTYEQYF
TGTGCCAGCAGCTTATCTGGGGGCACCTACGAGCAGTACTTC
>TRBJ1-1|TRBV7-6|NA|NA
CASSHAAGEAFF
TGTGCCAGCAGCCACGCCGCAGGGGAAGCTTTCTTT
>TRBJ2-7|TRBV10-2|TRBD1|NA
CASSDPGQGSSYEQYF
TGCGCCAGCAGTGACCCCGGACAGGGCTCCTCCTACGAGCAGTACTTC
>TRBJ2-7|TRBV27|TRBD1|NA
CASSSHRGAYAQYF
TGTGCCAGCAGTTCACACAGGGGTGCCTACGCGCAGTACTTC